This section outlines one T cell receptor beta chain sequence together with its context. The target antigen is unknown. The sample comes from a study of cytomegalovirus exposure and HLA in healthy donors. Researchers ran the PCR with 60 Vbeta and 13 Jbeta primers. Sequenced by immunoSEQ multiplex PCR; TCRdb stores in-frame clones only, minus some. The sample gives about 94,000 clones, about 80% of which show up once; less than 9% is in the top ten. Deletions cut 2 bases from V and 6 bases from J, with 6 bases between. Germline values: CDR1 SGHTA, CDR2 FQGTGA. The CDR3 is 12 residues long. General observations from the study: TCR beta chains numbering more than 150 were designated cytomegalovirus-associated. Relative to equally common others, HLA-associated TCR beta chains showed greater clonal expansion in a later analysis. For most subjects, TCR beta sequences were reported to predict HLA-A and HLA-B alleles with accuracy. Reports credit the classifier with highly specific, highly sensitive diagnosis of cytomegalovirus status.

The chain is built from TRBV7-3 and TRBJ2-3; a possible D gene is TRBD1 (6 bases). The clonotype was recovered from a man in his forties or fifties in good health and CMV-seropositive. Sequenced material: PBMCs. The chain's CDR3 is CASSLQGDTQYF. The CDR3, as DNA: TGTGCCAGCAGCTTACAGGGGGATACGCAGTATTTT. The variable domain in full, with the rest retrieved from reference TRBV7-3 and TRBJ2-3, is GAGVSQTPSNKVTEKGKYVELRCDPISGHTALYWYRQSLGQGPEFLIYFQGTGAADDSGLPNDRFFAVRPEGSVSTLKIQRTERGDSAVYLCASSLQGDTQYFGPGTRLTVL.